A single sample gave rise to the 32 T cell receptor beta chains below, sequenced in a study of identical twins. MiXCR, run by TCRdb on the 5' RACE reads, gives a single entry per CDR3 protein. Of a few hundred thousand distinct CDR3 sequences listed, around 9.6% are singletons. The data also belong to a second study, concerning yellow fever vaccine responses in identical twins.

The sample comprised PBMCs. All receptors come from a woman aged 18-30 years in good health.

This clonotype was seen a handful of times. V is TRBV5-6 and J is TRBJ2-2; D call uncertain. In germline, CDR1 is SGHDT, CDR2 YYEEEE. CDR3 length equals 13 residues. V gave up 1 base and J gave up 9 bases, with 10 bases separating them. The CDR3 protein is CASSLLARRELFF. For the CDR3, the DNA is TGTGCCAGCAGCTTGTTGGCTCGGAGGGAGCTGTTTTTT.

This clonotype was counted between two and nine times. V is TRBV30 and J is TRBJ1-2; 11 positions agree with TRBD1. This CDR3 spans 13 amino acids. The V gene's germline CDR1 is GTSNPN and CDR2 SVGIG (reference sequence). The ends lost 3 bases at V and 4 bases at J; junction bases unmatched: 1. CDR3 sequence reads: CAWRGTGGYGYTF. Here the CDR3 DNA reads TGTGCCTGGAGGGGGACAGGGGGCTATGGCTACACCTTC.

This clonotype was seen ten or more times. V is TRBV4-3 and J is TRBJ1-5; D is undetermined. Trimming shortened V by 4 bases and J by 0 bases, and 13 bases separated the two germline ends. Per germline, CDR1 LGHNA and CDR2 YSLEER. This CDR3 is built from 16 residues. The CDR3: CASSRNWGYSNQPQHF. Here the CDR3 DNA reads TGCGCCAGCAGCCGCAATTGGGGTTATAGCAATCAGCCCCAGCATTTT.

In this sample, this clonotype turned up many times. CDR3 bases: TGTGCCAGCAGCCAGCCACAGGGCCAGGAGCAGTTCTTC. Translation gives CASSQPQGQEQFF. This chain joins TRBV7-9 and TRBJ2-1; a weak D match, TRBD1 (6 bases). The germline CDR1 and CDR2 sequences are SEHNR and FQNEAQ (reference sequence). This CDR3 has 13 amino acids. V was clipped by 5 bases and J by 10 bases, with 15 bases between them.

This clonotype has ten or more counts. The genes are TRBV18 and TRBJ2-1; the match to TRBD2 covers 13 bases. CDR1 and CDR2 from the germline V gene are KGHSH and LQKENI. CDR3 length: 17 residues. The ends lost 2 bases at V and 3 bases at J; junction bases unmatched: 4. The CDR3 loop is CASSPRTSGGGYNEQFF. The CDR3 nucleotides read TGTGCCAGCTCACCAAGGACTAGCGGGGGTGGCTACAATGAGCAGTTCTTC.

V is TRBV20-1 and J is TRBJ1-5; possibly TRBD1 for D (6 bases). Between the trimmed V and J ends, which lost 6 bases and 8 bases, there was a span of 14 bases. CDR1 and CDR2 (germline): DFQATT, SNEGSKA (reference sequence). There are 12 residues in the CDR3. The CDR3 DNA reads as TGCAGTGCCCCCGAACAGGGAAAGCCCCAGCATTTT. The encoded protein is CSAPEQGKPQHF.

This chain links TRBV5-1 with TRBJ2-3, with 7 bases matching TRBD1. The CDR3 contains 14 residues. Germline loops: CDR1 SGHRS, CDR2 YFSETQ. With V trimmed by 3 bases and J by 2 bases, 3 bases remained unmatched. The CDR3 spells CASSSGQHTDTQYF. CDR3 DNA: TGCGCCAGCAGCTCGGGACAGCACACAGATACGCAGTATTTT.

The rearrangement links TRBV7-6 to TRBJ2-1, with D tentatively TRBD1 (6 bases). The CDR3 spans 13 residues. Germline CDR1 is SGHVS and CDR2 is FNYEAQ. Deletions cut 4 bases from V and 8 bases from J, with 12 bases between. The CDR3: CASSYWGQDEQFF. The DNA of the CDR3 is TGTGCCAGCAGCTATTGGGGGCAAGATGAGCAGTTCTTC.

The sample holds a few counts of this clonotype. CDR3 loop: CSTIGTRSNNEQFF. The CDR3 nucleotides are TGCAGTACAATCGGGACAAGGTCCAACAATGAGCAGTTCTTC. The chain uses TRBV20-1 and TRBJ2-1; possibly TRBD1 for D (6 bases). This CDR3 region has 14 residues. Trimming left V 8 bases short and J 5 bases short, with 19 bases between. CDR1 DFQATT and CDR2 SNEGSKA come from the germline V gene (reference sequence).

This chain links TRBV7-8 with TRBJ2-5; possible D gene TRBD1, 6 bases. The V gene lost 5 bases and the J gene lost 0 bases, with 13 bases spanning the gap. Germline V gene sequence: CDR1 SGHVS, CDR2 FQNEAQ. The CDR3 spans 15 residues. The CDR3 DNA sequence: TGTGCCAGCAGCCACAGGGCACTAAACCAAGAGACCCAGTACTTC. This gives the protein CASSHRALNQETQYF.

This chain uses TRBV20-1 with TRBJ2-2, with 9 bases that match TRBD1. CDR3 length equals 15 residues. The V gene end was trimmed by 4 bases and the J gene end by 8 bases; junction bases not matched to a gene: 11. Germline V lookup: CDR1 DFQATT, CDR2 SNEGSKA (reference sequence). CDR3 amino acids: CSANTQGAPSGELFF. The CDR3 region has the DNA TGCAGTGCTAACACACAGGGGGCGCCCAGTGGGGAGCTGTTTTTT.

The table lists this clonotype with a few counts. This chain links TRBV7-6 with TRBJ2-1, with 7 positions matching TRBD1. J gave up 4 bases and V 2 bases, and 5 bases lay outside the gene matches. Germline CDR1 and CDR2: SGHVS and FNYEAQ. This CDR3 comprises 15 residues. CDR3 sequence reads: CASSLRDSLYNEQFF. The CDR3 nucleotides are TGTGCCAGCAGCTTACGGGACAGCTTATACAATGAGCAGTTCTTC.

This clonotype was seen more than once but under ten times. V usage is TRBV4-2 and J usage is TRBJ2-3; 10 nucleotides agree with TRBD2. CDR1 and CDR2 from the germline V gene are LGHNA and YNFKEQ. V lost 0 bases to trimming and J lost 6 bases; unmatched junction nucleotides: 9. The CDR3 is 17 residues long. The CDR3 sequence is CASSQDRSGRAADTQYF. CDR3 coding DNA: TGTGCCAGCAGCCAAGATCGGAGCGGGAGGGCAGCCGATACGCAGTATTTT.

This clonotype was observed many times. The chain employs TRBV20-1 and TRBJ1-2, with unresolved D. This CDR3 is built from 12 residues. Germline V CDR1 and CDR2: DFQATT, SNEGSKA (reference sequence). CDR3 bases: TGCAGCCACATCAGCGGAGACTATGGCTACACCTTC. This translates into CSHISGDYGYTF.

The CDR3 region has the DNA TGTGCCAGCAGCCCGCGCCAGGGTGAGGTGCAGTACTTC. The encoded protein is CASSPRQGEVQYF. The V and J genes are TRBV7-9 and TRBJ2-7, with D perhaps matching TRBD1 (5 bases). This CDR3 has 13 residues. V lost 5 bases, J lost 9 bases, and 17 bases lay in between. Germline V gene sequence: CDR1 SEHNR, CDR2 FQNEAQ (reference sequence).

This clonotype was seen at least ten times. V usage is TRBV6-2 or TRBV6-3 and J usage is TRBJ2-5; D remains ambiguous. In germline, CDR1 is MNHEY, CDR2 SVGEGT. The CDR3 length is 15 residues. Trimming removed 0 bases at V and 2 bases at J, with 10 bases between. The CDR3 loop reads CASSYSLLPQETQYF. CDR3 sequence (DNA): TGTGCCAGCAGTTACTCCTTACTCCCTCAAGAGACCCAGTACTTC.

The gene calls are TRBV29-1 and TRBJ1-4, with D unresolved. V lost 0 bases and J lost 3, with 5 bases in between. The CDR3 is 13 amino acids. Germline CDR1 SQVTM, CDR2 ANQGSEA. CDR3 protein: CSVEDGANEKLFF. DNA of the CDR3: TGCAGCGTTGAAGACGGGGCTAATGAAAAACTGTTTTTT.

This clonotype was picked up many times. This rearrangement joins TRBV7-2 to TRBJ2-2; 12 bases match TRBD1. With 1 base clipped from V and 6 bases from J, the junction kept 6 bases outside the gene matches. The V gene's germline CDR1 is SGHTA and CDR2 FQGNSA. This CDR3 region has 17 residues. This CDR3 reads CASSLVSGTGGSGELFF. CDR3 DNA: TGTGCCAGCAGCTTAGTCTCCGGGACAGGGGGCTCCGGGGAGCTGTTTTTT. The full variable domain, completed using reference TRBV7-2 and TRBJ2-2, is GAGVSQSPSNKVTEKGKDVELRCDPISGHTALYWYRQSLGQGLEFLIYFQGNSAPDKSGLPSDRFSAERTGGSVSTLTIQRTQQEDSAVYLCASSLVSGTGGSGELFFGEGSRLTVL.

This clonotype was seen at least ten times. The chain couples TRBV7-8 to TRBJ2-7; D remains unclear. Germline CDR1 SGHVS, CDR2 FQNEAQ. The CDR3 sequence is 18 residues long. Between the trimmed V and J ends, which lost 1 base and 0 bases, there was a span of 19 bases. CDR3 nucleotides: TGTGCCAGCAGCTTAGAGGAAGTCGGGCTCCCTAGCTCCTACGAGCAGTACTTC. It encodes CASSLEEVGLPSSYEQYF.

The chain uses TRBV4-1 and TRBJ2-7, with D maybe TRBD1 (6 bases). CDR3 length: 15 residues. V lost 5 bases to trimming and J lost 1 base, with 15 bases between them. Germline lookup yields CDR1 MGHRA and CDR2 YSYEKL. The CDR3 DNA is TGCGCCAGCAGCTACGAGGACAGAGATTCCTACGAGCAGTACTTC. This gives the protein CASSYEDRDSYEQYF.

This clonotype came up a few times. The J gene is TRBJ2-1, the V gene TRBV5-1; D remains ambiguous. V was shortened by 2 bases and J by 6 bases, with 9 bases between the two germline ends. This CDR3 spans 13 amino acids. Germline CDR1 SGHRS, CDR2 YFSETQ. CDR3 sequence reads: CASSFTMGNEQFF. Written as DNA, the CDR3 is TGCGCCAGCAGCTTCACTATGGGCAATGAGCAGTTCTTC.

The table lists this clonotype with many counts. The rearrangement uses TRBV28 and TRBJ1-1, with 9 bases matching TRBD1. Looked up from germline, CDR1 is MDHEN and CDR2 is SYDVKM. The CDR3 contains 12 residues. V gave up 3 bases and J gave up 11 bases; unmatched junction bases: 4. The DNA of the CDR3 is TGTGCCAGCAGTTTTACCGACAGGGGGGCTTTCTTT. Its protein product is CASSFTDRGAFF.

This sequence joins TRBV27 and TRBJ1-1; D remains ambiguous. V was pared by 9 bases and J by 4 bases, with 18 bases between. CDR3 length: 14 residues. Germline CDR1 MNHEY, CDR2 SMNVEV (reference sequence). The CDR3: CASRPRFEGTEAFF. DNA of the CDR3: TGTGCCAGTCGCCCGAGGTTTGAGGGCACTGAAGCTTTCTTT.

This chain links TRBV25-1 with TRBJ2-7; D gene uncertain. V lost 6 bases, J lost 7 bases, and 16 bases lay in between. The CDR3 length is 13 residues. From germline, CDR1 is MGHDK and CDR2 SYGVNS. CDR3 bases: TGTGCCAGCAGGAATAGGGATCTGAGAGAGCAGTACTTC. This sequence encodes CASRNRDLREQYF.

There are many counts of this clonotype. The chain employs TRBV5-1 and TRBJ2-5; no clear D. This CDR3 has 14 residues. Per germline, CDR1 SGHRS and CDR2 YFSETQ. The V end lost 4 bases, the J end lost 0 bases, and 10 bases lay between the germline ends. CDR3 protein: CASSRLEYQETQYF. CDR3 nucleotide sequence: TGCGCCAGCAGCCGCCTAGAATACCAAGAGACCCAGTACTTC.

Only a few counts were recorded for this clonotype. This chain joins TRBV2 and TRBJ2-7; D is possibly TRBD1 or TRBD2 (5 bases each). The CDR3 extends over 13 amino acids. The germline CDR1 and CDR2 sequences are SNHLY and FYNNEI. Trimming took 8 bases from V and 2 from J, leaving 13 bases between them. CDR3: CASGGLPTYEQYF. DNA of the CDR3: TGTGCCAGCGGGGGATTGCCGACCTACGAGCAGTACTTC.

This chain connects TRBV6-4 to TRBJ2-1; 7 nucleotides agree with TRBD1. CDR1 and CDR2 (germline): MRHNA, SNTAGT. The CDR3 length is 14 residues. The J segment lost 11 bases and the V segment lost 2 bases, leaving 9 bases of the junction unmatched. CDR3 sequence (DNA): TGTGCCAGCAGTGACCGGGGACAGACCATGCAGCAGTTCTTC. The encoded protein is CASSDRGQTMQQFF.

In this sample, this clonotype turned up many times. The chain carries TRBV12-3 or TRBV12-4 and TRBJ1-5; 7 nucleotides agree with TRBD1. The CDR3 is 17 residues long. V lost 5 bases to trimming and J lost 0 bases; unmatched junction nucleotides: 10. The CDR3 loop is CASSLFRGTDSNQPQHF. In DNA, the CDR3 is TGTGCCAGCAGTCTCTTCAGGGGGACAGATAGCAATCAGCCCCAGCATTTT.

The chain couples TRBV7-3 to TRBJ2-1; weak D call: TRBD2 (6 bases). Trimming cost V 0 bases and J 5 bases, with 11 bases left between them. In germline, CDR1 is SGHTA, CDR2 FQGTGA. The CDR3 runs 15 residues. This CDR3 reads CASSLTGRRDNEQFF. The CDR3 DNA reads TGTGCCAGCAGCTTAACGGGCCGGAGGGACAATGAGCAGTTCTTC.

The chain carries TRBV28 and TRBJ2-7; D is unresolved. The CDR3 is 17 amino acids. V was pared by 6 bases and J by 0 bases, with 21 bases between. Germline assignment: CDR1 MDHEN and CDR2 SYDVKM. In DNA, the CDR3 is TGTGCCAGCAGCTCGCCTAAGGTGTCCTACCGCTCCTACGAGCAGTACTTC. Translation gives CASSSPKVSYRSYEQYF. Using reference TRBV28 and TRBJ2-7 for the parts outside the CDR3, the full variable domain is DVKVTQSSRYLVKRTGEKVFLECVQDMDHENMFWYRQDPGLGLRLIYFSYDVKMKEKGDIPEGYSVSREKKERFSLILESASTNQTSMYLCASSSPKVSYRSYEQYFGPGTRLTVT.

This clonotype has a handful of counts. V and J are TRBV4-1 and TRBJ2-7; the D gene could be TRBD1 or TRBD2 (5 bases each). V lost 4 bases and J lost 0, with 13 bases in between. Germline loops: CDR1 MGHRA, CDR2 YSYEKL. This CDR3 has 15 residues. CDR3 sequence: CASSPVPGRSYEQYF. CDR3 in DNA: TGCGCCAGCAGCCCCGTACCGGGACGCTCCTACGAGCAGTACTTC.

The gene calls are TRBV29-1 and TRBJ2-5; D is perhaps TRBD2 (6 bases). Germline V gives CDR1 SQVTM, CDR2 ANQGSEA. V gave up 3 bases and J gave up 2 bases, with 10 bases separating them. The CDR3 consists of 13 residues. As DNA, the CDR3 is TGCAGCGTTGATAGACTAGAACAAGAGACCCAGTACTTC. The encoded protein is CSVDRLEQETQYF.